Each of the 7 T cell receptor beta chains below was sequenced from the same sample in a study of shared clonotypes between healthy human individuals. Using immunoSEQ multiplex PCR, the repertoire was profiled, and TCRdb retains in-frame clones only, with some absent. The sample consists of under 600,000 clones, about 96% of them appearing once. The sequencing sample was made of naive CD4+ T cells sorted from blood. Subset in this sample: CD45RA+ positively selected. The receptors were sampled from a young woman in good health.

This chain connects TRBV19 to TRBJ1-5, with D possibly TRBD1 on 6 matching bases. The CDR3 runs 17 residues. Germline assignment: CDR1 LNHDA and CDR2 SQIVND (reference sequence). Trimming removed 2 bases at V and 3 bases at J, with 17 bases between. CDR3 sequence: CASSISGGAGNNQPQHF. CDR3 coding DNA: TGTGCCAGTAGTATAAGTGGGGGGGCCGGGAACAATCAGCCCCAGCATTTT.

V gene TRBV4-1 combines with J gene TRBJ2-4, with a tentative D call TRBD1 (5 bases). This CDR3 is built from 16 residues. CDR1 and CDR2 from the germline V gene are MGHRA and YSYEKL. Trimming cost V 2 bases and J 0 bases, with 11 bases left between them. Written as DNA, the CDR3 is TGCGCCAGCAGCCAACAGGGTCTGGGAGCCAAAAACATTCAGTACTTC. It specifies CASSQQGLGAKNIQYF.

The CDR3 sequence is CAWSEPGRYSYEQYF. DNA for the CDR3: TGTGCCTGGAGTGAACCGGGACGTTACTCCTACGAGCAGTACTTC. The chain recombines TRBV30 with TRBJ2-5; D could derive from TRBD1 or TRBD2 (5 bases each). The J call is doubtful: the DNA matches TRBJ2-7 better. The CDR3 consists of 15 residues. The germline V gene encodes CDR1 GTSNPN and CDR2 SVGIG (reference sequence).

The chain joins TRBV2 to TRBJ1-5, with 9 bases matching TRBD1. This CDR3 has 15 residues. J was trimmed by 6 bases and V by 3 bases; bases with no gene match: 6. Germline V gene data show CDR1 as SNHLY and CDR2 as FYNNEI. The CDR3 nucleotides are TGTGCCAGCAGTGAGGGACAGGGCATCATTCAGCCCCAGCATTTT. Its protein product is CASSEGQGIIQPQHF.

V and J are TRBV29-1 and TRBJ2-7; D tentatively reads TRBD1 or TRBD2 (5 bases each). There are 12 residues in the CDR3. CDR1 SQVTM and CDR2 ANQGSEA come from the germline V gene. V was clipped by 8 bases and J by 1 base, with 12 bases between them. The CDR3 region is CSSLGGSYEQYF. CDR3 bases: TGCAGCTCCCTTGGGGGATCCTACGAGCAGTACTTC.

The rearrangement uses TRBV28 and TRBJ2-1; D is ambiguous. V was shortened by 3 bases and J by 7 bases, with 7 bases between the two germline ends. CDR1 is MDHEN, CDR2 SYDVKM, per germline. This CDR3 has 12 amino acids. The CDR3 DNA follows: TGTGCCAGCAGTTTTTTTAGGAATGAGCAGTTCTTC. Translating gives CASSFFRNEQFF.

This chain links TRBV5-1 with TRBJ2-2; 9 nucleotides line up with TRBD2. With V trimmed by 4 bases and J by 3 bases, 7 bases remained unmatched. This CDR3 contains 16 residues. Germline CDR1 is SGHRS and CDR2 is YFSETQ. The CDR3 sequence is CASSATTSGYTGELFF. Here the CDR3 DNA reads TGCGCCAGCAGCGCTACGACTAGCGGCTACACCGGGGAGCTGTTTTTT.